Here is one T cell receptor beta chain with its context. The antigen remains undetermined. TCRdb passed the reads through MiXCR, listing each CDR3 protein once. This sample has around 750,000 distinct CDR3 sequences; around a third occur once, and the top ten carry 9.5% to 15%. The sample belongs to a study of T cell repertoires in cytomegalovirus infection. Study details: Shared public TCR beta signatures pointed to both CMV infection and a matching HLA type.

Study-wide results and caveats: The study found HLA-C-restricted CMV-specific TCR beta clonotypes dominating the ex vivo response.

CDR3 length: 15 amino acids. The germline CDR1 and CDR2 sequences are MNHEY and SMNVEV (reference sequence). Losses at the gene ends were 5 bases for V and 3 bases for J; bases not matched to a gene: 10. This chain links TRBV27 with TRBJ2-7; 7 bases are shared with TRBD2. Source: cultured CD8+ T cells from PBMCs, taken from culture after CMV antigen stimulation. The sequence came from a human donor in good health (CMV status not recorded). Some clones in this sample may be carry-over from other donors' samples. CDR3 in amino acids: CASSPRELAGYEQYF. The DNA of the CDR3 is TGTGCCAGCAGTCCCCGGGAATTAGCGGGCTACGAGCAGTACTTC.